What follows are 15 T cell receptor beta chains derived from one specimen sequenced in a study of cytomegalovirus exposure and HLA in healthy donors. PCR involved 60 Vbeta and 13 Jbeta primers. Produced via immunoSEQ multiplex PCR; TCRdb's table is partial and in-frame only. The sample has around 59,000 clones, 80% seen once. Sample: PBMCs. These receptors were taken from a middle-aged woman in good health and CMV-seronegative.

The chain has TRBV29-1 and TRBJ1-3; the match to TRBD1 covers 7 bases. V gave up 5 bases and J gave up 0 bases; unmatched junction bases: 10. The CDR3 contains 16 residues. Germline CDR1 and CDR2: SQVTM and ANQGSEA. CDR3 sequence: CSVISGTARSGNTIYF. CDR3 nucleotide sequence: TGCAGCGTTATCTCCGGGACAGCTCGCTCTGGAAACACCATATATTTT. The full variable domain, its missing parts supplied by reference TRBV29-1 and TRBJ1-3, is SAVISQKPSRDICQRGTSLTIQCQVDSQVTMMFWYRQQPGQSLTLIATANQGSEATYESGFVIDKFPISRPNLTFSTLTVSNMSPEDSSIYLCSVISGTARSGNTIYFGEGSWLTVV.

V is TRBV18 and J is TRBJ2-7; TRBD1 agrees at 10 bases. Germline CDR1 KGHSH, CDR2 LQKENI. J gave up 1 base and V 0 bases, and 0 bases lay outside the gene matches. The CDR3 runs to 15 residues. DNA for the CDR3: TGTGCCAGCTCACCACCGGGACAGGGGTCCTACGAGCAGTACTTC. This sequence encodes CASSPPGQGSYEQYF. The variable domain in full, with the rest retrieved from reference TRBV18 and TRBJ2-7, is NAGVMQNPRHLVRRRGQEARLRCSPMKGHSHVYWYRQLPEEGLKFMVYLQKENIIDESGMPKERFSAEFPKEGPSILRIQQVVRGDSAAYFCASSPPGQGSYEQYFGPGTRLTVT.

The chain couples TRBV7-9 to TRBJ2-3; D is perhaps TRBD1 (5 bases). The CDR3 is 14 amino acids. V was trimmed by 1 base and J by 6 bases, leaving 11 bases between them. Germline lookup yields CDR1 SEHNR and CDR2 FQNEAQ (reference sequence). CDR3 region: CASSLEGVFDTQYF. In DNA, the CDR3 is TGTGCCAGCAGCTTAGAAGGGGTTTTTGATACGCAGTATTTT.

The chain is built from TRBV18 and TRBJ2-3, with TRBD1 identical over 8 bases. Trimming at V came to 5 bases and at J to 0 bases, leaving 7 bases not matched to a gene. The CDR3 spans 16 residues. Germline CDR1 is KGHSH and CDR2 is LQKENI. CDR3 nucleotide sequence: TGTGCCAGCTCAGATACAGGGGGAGAAAGCACAGATACGCAGTATTTT. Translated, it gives CASSDTGGESTDTQYF. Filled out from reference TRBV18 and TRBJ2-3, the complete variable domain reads NAGVMQNPRHLVRRRGQEARLRCSPMKGHSHVYWYRQLPEEGLKFMVYLQKENIIDESGMPKERFSAEFPKEGPSILRIQQVVRGDSAAYFCASSDTGGESTDTQYFGPGTRLTVL.

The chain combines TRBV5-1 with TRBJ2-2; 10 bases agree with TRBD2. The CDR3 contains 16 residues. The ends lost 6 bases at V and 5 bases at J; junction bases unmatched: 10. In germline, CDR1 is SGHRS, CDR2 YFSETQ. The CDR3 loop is CASTVLAGAETGELFF. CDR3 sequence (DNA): TGCGCCAGCACCGTTCTAGCGGGAGCGGAAACCGGGGAGCTGTTTTTT.

In DNA, the CDR3 is TGTGCCAGCAGCTCAAATCGACAGGCCTATGGCTACACCTTC. Translating gives CASSSNRQAYGYTF. The rearrangement uses TRBV5-6 and TRBJ1-2; a weak D match, TRBD1 (6 bases). The V and J ends lost 3 bases and 4 bases respectively, with 13 bases between them. CDR3 length: 14 residues. Germline CDR1 reads SGHDT; CDR2 reads YYEEEE.

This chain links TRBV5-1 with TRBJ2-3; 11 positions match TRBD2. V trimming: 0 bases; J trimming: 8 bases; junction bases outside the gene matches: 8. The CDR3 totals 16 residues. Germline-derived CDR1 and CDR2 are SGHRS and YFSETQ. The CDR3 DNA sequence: TGCGCCAGCAGCTTGGATGTAGCGGGAGGGCCAGGTACGCAGTATTTT. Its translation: CASSLDVAGGPGTQYF.

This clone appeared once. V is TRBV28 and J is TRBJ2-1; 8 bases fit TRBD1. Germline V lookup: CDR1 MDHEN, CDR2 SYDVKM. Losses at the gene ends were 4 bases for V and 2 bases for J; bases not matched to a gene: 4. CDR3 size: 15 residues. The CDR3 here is CASSSPGQAYNEQFF. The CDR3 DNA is TGTGCCAGCAGTTCGCCGGGACAGGCCTACAATGAGCAGTTCTTC.

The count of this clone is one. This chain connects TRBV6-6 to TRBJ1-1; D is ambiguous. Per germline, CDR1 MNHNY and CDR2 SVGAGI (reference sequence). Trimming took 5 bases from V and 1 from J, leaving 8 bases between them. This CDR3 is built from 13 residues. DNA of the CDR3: TGTGCCAGCAGTAACACACAGAACACTGAAGCTTTCTTT. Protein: CASSNTQNTEAFF.

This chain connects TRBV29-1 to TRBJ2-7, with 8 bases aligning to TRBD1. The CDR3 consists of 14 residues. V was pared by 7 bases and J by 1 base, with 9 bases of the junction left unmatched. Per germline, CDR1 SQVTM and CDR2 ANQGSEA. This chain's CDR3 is CSGTGFGGSYEQYF. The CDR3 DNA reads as TGCAGCGGGACAGGGTTTGGCGGATCCTACGAGCAGTACTTC.

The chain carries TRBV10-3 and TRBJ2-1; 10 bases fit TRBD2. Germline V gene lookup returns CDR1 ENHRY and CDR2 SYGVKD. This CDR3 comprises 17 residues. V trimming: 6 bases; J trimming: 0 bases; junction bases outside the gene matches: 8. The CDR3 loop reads CAIRDPAGGSSYNEQFF. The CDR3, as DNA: TGTGCCATCAGGGACCCAGCGGGAGGGAGCTCCTACAATGAGCAGTTCTTC.

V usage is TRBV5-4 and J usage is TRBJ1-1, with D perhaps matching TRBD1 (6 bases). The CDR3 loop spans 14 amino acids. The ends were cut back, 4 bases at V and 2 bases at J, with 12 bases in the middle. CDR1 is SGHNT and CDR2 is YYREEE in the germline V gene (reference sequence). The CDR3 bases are TGTGCCAGCAGCAAGGGACAACTTAACACTGAAGCTTTCTTT. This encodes CASSKGQLNTEAFF.

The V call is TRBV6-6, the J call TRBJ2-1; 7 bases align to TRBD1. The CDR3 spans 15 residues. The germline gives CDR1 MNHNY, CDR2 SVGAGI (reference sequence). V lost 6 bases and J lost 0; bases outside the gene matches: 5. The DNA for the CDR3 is TGTGCCAGCAGGGAGGACAGGAGCTCCTACAATGAGCAGTTCTTC. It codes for CASREDRSSYNEQFF.

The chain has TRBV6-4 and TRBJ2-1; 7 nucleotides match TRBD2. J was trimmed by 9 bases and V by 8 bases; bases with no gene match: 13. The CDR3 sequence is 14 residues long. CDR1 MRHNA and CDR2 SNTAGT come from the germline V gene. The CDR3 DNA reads TGTGCCAGCCCCGGGGGAGGGAGGGCCGTTGAGCAGTTCTTC. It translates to CASPGGGRAVEQFF.

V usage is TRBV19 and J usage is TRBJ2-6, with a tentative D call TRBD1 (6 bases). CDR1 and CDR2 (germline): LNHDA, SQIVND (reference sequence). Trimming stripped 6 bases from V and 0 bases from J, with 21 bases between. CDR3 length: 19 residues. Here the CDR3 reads CASRLISGVFGSGANVLTF. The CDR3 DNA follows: TGTGCCAGTAGACTAATTTCAGGGGTTTTTGGCTCTGGGGCCAACGTCCTGACTTTC.